The clone carrying this T cell receptor (beta chain) was detected only once. Its antigen is currently unknown. Time point meaning: newly diagnosed GD, antithyroid drugs for less than 3 months. Researchers made the TCR library from RNA that was extracted from PBMCs. Assembly of TCR beta libraries relied on iRepertoire HTBI primers together with Arm-PCR of CDR3 regions. MiXCR, run by TCRdb on the multiplex PCR reads, gives a single entry per CDR3 protein. The sample holds 450,000 to 600,000 distinct CDR3 sequences, roughly 14% seen once. This entry is derived from a study of regulatory T cells in long-lasting Graves disease. Study-level findings and limits: TRBV28, TRBJ1-2 and TRBJ2-5 were segments that persistent disease favored.

Germline CDR1 SNHLY, CDR2 FYNNEI. Trimming removed 6 bases from V and 12 bases from J; junction bases left unmatched: 4. CDR3 size: 11 residues. These data are also associated with another study on T cells in Graves' hyperthyroidism and ophthalmopathy. As reported in that work: Clinical symptoms, serum thyroxine, TRAb, thyroid ultrasound and orbital computed tomography informed diagnoses. Blood also showed most of the thyroid clonotypes that were expanded above 0.001.

The rearrangement joins TRBV2 to TRBJ2-7, with 11 positions matching TRBD1. The TCR was taken from a man aged 25 to 40 with Graves disease. The starting material was peripheral blood mononuclear cells (PBMCs), obtained at new diagnosis, from a patient treated with antithyroid drugs. The CDR3 here is CASRGQGVRYF. The CDR3 coding sequence is TGTGCCAGCAGGGGACAGGGGGTACGGTACTTC. Variable domain in full (rest from reference TRBV2 and TRBJ2-7): EPEVTQTPSHQVTQMGQEVILRCVPISNHLYFYWYRQILGQKVEFLVSFYNNEISEKSEIFDDQFSVERPDGSNFTLKIRSTKLEDSAMYFCASRGQGVRYFGPGTRLTVT.